A selection of T cell receptor beta chains follows, all from one sample in a study of shared clonotypes between healthy human individuals. Sequenced by immunoSEQ multiplex PCR; TCRdb stores in-frame clones only, minus some. The data contain about 1 million clones, around 76% of them singletons. Sequenced sample: memory CD4+ T cells sorted from blood. The receptors shown here come from a man aged 18-30 years in good health. Both conserved end residues are part of each CDR3. A D gene is named only where the DNA matches it firmly. Some rows mark clone size as missing; the rest say once, few, many or name a class of expanded clone.

CDR3 protein	CDR3 DNA	J gene	V gene	D gene	clone size
CASSESRLAGSTDTQYF	TGCGCCAGCAGTGAGTCTCGACTAGCGGGGAGCACAGATACGCAGTATTTT	TRBJ2-3	TRBV10-1	TRBD2	.
CASSLLNSGANVLTF	TGTGCCAGCAGCTTGTTGAATTCTGGGGCCAACGTCCTGACTTTC	TRBJ2-6	TRBV5-4	.	.
CASSLGGGAIGTDTQYF	TGTGCCAGCAGCTTAGGTGGGGGGGCGATCGGCACAGATACGCAGTATTTT	TRBJ2-3	TRBV7-8	.	.
CASSLSPGQGDNQPQHF	TGTGCCAGCAGCTTATCACCGGGACAGGGGGACAATCAGCCCCAGCATTTT	TRBJ1-5	TRBV7-2	TRBD1	.
CASSFGLTSTDTQYF	TGTGCCAGCAGCTTTGGACTTACTAGCACAGATACGCAGTATTTT	TRBJ2-3	TRBV7-9	.	.
CASSGPGTGFQPQHF	TGTGCCAGCAGCGGCCCCGGGACAGGGTTTCAGCCCCAGCATTTT	TRBJ1-5	TRBV6-1	TRBD1	.
CASSYGREINQPQHF	TGTGCCAGCAGTTATGGCAGGGAAATCAATCAGCCCCAGCATTTT	TRBJ1-5	TRBV6-6	.	few
CASSSGRGNTEAFF	TGCGCCAGCAGCAGTGGGCGGGGGAACACTGAAGCTTTCTTT	TRBJ1-1	TRBV5-1	.	.
CSARVMNEQFF	TGCAGTGCTAGAGTCATGAATGAGCAGTTCTTC	TRBJ2-1	TRBV20-1	.	.
CAIRPDGNNEKLFF	TGTGCCATCAGGCCGGACGGAAATAATGAAAAACTGTTTTTT	TRBJ1-4	TRBV10-3	.	.
CASSLVMGQGAETQYF	TGTGCCAGCAGCTTAGTAATGGGACAGGGGGCCGAGACCCAGTACTTC	TRBJ2-5	TRBV7-9	TRBD1	.
CAWNTGNQPQHF	TGTGCCTGGAACACAGGTAATCAGCCCCAGCATTTT	TRBJ1-5	TRBV30	.	few
CAISERTGNEQFF	TGTGCCATCAGTGAGCGGACAGGGAATGAGCAGTTCTTC	TRBJ2-1	TRBV10-3	TRBD1	.
CASSPEAGVDIQYF	TGTGCCAGCAGCCCGGAGGCCGGGGTCGACATTCAGTACTTC	TRBJ2-4	TRBV7-9	.	.
CASSLVGYTGELFF	TGTGCCAGCAGCTTAGTAGGATACACCGGGGAGCTGTTTTTT	TRBJ2-2	TRBV11-2	.	few
CTVGDRRTPGEGYTF	TGCACCGTAGGAGACAGGCGTACTCCGGGGGAGGGCTACACCTTC	TRBJ1-2	TRBV29-1	.	.
CASSFYGYSGANVLTF	TGCGCCAGCAGCTTTTACGGTTACTCTGGGGCCAACGTCCTGACTTTC	TRBJ2-6	TRBV5-1	.	.
CASSDRYTEAFF	TGTGCCAGCAGCGATCGGTACACTGAAGCTTTCTTT	TRBJ1-1	TRBV28	.	.
CAWSASDRAYGYTF	TGTGCCTGGAGTGCTTCTGACAGGGCCTATGGCTACACCTTC	TRBJ1-2	TRBV30	TRBD1	.
CASSETGALVNTEAFF	TGTGCCAGCAGTGAGACAGGGGCGCTGGTGAACACTGAAGCTTTCTTT	TRBJ1-1	TRBV2	TRBD1	.
CASSIAAGLGYTF	TGTGCCAGTAGTATCGCTGCGGGGCTGGGCTACACCTTC	TRBJ1-2	TRBV19	.	.
CASSVGGQGARNYYGYTF	TGTGCCAGCAGTGTGGGAGGGCAGGGGGCGCGTAATTACTATGGCTACACCTTC	TRBJ1-2	TRBV6-1	TRBD1	.
CASSLTSGTSTDTQYF	TGTGCCAGCAGCTTGACTAGCGGAACTAGCACAGATACGCAGTATTTT	TRBJ2-3	TRBV7-2	TRBD2	once
CASSPSGLLNEQFF	TGTGCCTCATCCCCGTCTGGGCTCTTAAATGAGCAGTTCTTC	TRBJ2-1	TRBV6-1	.	.
CASSVDNTDTQYF	TGTGCCAGCAGCGTAGACAACACAGATACGCAGTATTTT	TRBJ2-3	TRBV9	.	.
CAWSRGTGIGELFF	TGTGCCTGGTCCAGGGGTACTGGGATCGGGGAGCTGTTTTTT	TRBJ2-2	TRBV30	.	.
CASSQFAGGRDQYF	TGTGCCAGCAGCCAATTCGCGGGGGGACGGGACCAGTACTTC	TRBJ2-5	TRBV14	TRBD2	.
CASSTDRVLGYGYTF	TGTGCCAGCAGTACAGACAGGGTCCTAGGCTATGGCTACACCTTC	TRBJ1-2	TRBV6-1	TRBD1	many
CASSLEGQGTDTQYF	TGTGCCAGCAGCCTCGAGGGACAGGGCACAGATACGCAGTATTTT	TRBJ2-3	TRBV11-3	TRBD1	.
CASSQERVSPLHF	TGTGCCAGCAGCCAAGAGAGGGTTTCACCCCTCCACTTT	TRBJ1-6	TRBV14	.	few
CASSLGGMQETQYF	TGTGCCAGCAGCTTGGGGGGAATGCAAGAGACCCAGTACTTC	TRBJ2-5	TRBV5-4	.	once
CASSPGTTSGNTIYF	TGTGCCAGCTCACCAGGGACAACTTCTGGAAACACCATATATTTT	TRBJ1-3	TRBV18	.	many
CASSTSGVTETQYF	TGTGCCAGTAGTACTTCAGGGGTTACAGAGACCCAGTACTTC	TRBJ2-5	TRBV19	.	.
CSAYKGTEAFF	TGCAGTGCTTACAAGGGGACTGAAGCTTTCTTT	TRBJ1-1	TRBV20-1	.	few
CASSLAADILYEQYF	TGTGCCAGCAGCTTAGCTGCGGACATACTCTACGAGCAGTACTTC	TRBJ2-7	TRBV7-2	.	many
CASSAGGSGTYEQYF	TGTGCCAGCAGCGCGGGGGGTAGCGGGACCTACGAGCAGTACTTC	TRBJ2-7	TRBV7-2	TRBD2	.
CATKERGTTDTQYF	TGTGCCACCAAGGAACGGGGGACCACAGATACGCAGTATTTT	TRBJ2-3	TRBV28	.	.
CASVPRALSGNTIYF	TGCGCCAGCGTGCCACGGGCCCTCTCTGGAAACACCATATATTTT	TRBJ1-3	TRBV23-1	.	.
CASSYPSGRNEQFF	TGTGCCAGCAGTTACCCTAGCGGAAGGAATGAGCAGTTCTTC	TRBJ2-1	TRBV6-6	TRBD2	.
CASSHHGAGDSYEQYF	TGTGCCAGCAGCCACCACGGAGCGGGAGACTCCTACGAGCAGTACTTC	TRBJ2-7	TRBV6-6	TRBD2	.
CASSINGVRGSEQYF	TGTGCCAGCAGTATCAATGGTGTCAGGGGTTCCGAGCAGTACTTC	TRBJ2-7	TRBV6-5	.	few
CASSPQRGGVETQYF	TGTGCCAGCTCACCGCAGCGAGGAGGGGTGGAGACCCAGTACTTC	TRBJ2-5	TRBV18	.	.
CASSQDSLYGYTF	TGTGCCAGCAGCCAGGACAGCCTCTATGGCTACACCTTC	TRBJ1-2	TRBV13	.	.
CASSLFGGATYNEQFF	TGTGCCAGCAGCTTGTTCGGGGGGGCGACCTACAATGAGCAGTTCTTC	TRBJ2-1	TRBV5-6	TRBD2	.
CASSLDRVFGEQYF	TGCGCCAGCAGTCTAGACAGGGTCTTCGGCGAGCAGTACTTC	TRBJ2-7	TRBV23-1	TRBD1	.
CASSLNGGGSGNTIYF	TGTGCCAGCAGCTTGAACGGGGGCGGGAGTGGAAACACCATATATTTT	TRBJ1-3	TRBV5-5	.	.
CASSLGIREQYF	TGTGCCAGCAGCCTTGGTATACGGGAGCAGTACTTC	TRBJ2-7	TRBV5-6	.	.
CASSLGAGGRTDTQYF	TGTGCCAGCAGCTTGGGAGCGGGAGGTCGAACAGATACGCAGTATTTT	TRBJ2-3	TRBV5-4	TRBD2	.
CAWRRTDLAANNSPLHF	TGTGCCTGGAGGCGGACAGACCTAGCTGCAAATAATTCACCCCTCCACTTT	TRBJ1-6	TRBV30	.	.
CASIGAGANVLTF	TGTGCCAGTATTGGGGCTGGGGCCAACGTCCTGACTTTC	TRBJ2-6	TRBV19	.	.
CASSLDVGDTEAFF	TGTGCCAGCAGCTTAGATGTAGGGGACACTGAAGCTTTCTTT	TRBJ1-1	TRBV7-9	.	.
CASSSSGGANVLTF	TGTGCCAGCAGCTCCTCGGGTGGGGCCAACGTCCTGACTTTC	TRBJ2-6	TRBV7-3	.	.
CASSLNAWANYGYTF	TGTGCCAGCAGCTTAAATGCGTGGGCTAACTATGGCTACACCTTC	TRBJ1-2	TRBV7-8	.	.
CAWSLQGTNYGYTF	TGTGCCTGGAGTTTACAGGGTACTAACTATGGCTACACCTTC	TRBJ1-2	TRBV30	.	.